Below, 6 T cell receptor beta chains from the same sample are listed, as sequenced in a study of radiotherapy plus CTLA-4 blockade in lung cancer (dated 2018 in TCRdb). The library came from the immunoSEQ multiplex PCR assay. TCRdb took this table from immuneACCESS and kept in-frame rearrangements with V and J called. Such tables lack part of the clones; where checked against another copy, unresolved V genes explain under half of the gap, and the rest is unexplained. The sample table lists over 60,000 clones, roughly 84% of them with a count of one. Of the sample, around 40% is held by the ten largest clones. The specimen comprised peripheral blood, sampled from a patient treated with radiotherapy plus ipilimumab. Receptors were obtained from a human donor with non-small cell lung cancer that progressed on radiotherapy plus ipilimumab.

The gene calls are TRBV28 and TRBJ2-7; D is undetermined. The V end lost 8 bases, the J end lost 3 bases, and 20 bases lay between the germline ends. Germline assignment: CDR1 MDHEN and CDR2 SYDVKM. The CDR3 is 15 residues long. The CDR3 DNA sequence: TGTGCCAGCGGACCGGAAGAGTACCATAACTACGAGCAGTACTTC. As protein: CASGPEEYHNYEQYF.

The CDR3 loop is CASSESRDTQYF. CDR3 DNA: TGCGCCAGCAGTGAATCACGAGATACGCAGTATTTT. J is TRBJ2-3 and V is TRBV10-1, with unresolved D. Per the germline V gene, CDR1 is WNHNN and CDR2 is SYGVQD (reference sequence). V lost 3 bases and J 5 bases, leaving 6 bases between the germline ends. The CDR3 consists of 12 residues.

This clone appeared a few times. V and J are TRBV27 and TRBJ2-7; TRBD1 might be the D (5 bases). The CDR3 covers 16 residues. The V end was cut by 8 bases, the J end by 2 bases, with 22 bases between. The V gene's germline CDR1 is MNHEY and CDR2 SMNVEV (reference sequence). Here the CDR3 reads CASRATYRDRAYEQYF. In DNA form, the CDR3 reads TGTGCCAGCCGCGCGACTTACCGAGACAGAGCCTACGAGCAGTACTTC.

The chain couples TRBV29-1 to TRBJ2-1; D is perhaps TRBD1 (7 bases). Germline V gene lookup returns CDR1 SQVTM and CDR2 ANQGSEA. V was clipped by 7 bases and J by 0 bases, with 16 bases between them. The CDR3 extends over 15 amino acids. This CDR3 is CSATPGGSSYNEQFF. In nucleotides, the CDR3 is TGCAGCGCTACCCCAGGGGGGAGCTCCTACAATGAGCAGTTCTTC.

This clone was seen more than once but under ten times. The chain is built from TRBV9 and TRBJ2-7, with D possibly matching TRBD2 (5 bases). Trimming took 0 bases from V and 5 from J, leaving 15 bases between them. Germline assignment: CDR1 SGDLS and CDR2 YYNGEE. The CDR3 covers 15 residues. CDR3 residues: CASSVEASRSHEQYF. CDR3 DNA sequence: TGTGCCAGCAGCGTAGAGGCTAGCAGGAGCCACGAGCAGTACTTC.

The chain recombines TRBV6-1 with TRBJ2-3, with 12 bases matching TRBD2. This CDR3 region has 15 residues. Unmatched junction bases numbered 3, after V lost 6 bases and J lost 2 bases. Germline V gene sequence: CDR1 MNHNS, CDR2 SASEGT. In DNA, the CDR3 is TGTGCCAGCAGGAGGACTAGCGGGGCCACAGATACGCAGTATTTT. This encodes CASRRTSGATDTQYF.